The source of this T cell receptor beta chain is a study of cytomegalovirus exposure and HLA in healthy donors. At the level of the study: A data release that came early held approximately 92 million unique TCRs from HLA-typed donors.

Study-level points and caveats: Later, an analysis found that common viral pathogens appeared to be linked with several of the most significant clusters. Altogether, 150 or so TCR beta chains were recorded as cytomegalovirus-associated.

CDR1 and CDR2 from the germline V gene are SGHTA and FQGNSA. CDR3 size: 16 residues. Trimming at V came to 4 bases and at J to 3 bases, leaving 6 bases not matched to a gene. Use of 60 Vbeta and 13 Jbeta primers characterized the PCR. Per the authors' pipeline: Later analysis identified 80 million to 90 million unique TCR beta chains, some 10 million shared. Some clones are missing from TCRdb's copy, which holds only in-frame ones; the method was immunoSEQ multiplex PCR. From that table come the V and J calls and clone size; the DNA was used to work out D and trimming. This table holds around 140,000 clones, over 60% found once. With respect to this clone: Its antigen is undetermined.

This receptor was obtained from a woman between 18 and 29 years old in good health and CMV-seronegative. The V call is TRBV7-2, the J call TRBJ2-3, with TRBD2 identical over 11 bases. Material for sequencing was PBMCs. CDR3 DNA: TGTGCCAGCAGCTCTCTAGCGGGGGGCGGTACAGATACGCAGTATTTT. As protein: CASSSLAGGGTDTQYF.